The 32 T cell receptor beta chains below all came from one sample that was sequenced in a study of cytomegalovirus exposure and HLA in healthy donors. It was with 60 Vbeta and 13 Jbeta primers that the PCR ran. TCRdb's copy holds only in-frame clones and misses some; the assay was immunoSEQ multiplex PCR. The table has around 160,000 clones, 75% to 80% seen once. The source material was PBMCs. The receptors shown here come from a man aged 35-49 years in good health and CMV-seropositive.

The DNA of the CDR3 is TGTGCCAGCGAGGGGGGGAGGACAGATACGCAGTATTTT. It codes for CASEGGRTDTQYF. The chain joins TRBV5-4 to TRBJ2-3, with D perhaps TRBD2 (7 bases). The CDR3 runs to 13 residues. V lost 7 bases, J lost 3 bases, and 12 bases lay in between. Germline V gives CDR1 SGHNT, CDR2 YYREEE (reference sequence).

V usage is TRBV6-1 and J usage is TRBJ1-1; 8 nucleotides line up with TRBD1. The V gene's germline CDR1 is MNHNS and CDR2 SASEGT. The CDR3 consists of 14 residues. Trimming removed 3 bases from V and 1 base from J; junction bases left unmatched: 1. This chain's CDR3 is CASSEGQENTEAFF. The DNA of the CDR3 is TGTGCCAGCAGTGAGGGACAGGAGAACACTGAAGCTTTCTTT.

This clone was seen only a few times. V is TRBV6-5 and J is TRBJ2-7; no reliable D call. Germline CDR1 is MNHEY and CDR2 is SVGAGI. Trimming took off 0 bases at V and 0 bases at J, with 3 bases between the two ends. CDR3 length equals 13 residues. In DNA, the CDR3 is TGTGCCAGCAGTTACTCTTACTCCTACGAGCAGTACTTC. Translation: CASSYSYSYEQYF.

The V call is TRBV5-1, the J call TRBJ2-3, with TRBD2 matching 7 bases. CDR1 and CDR2 (germline): SGHRS, YFSETQ. Losses at the gene ends were 4 bases for V and 2 bases for J; bases not matched to a gene: 7. The CDR3 covers 15 residues. The CDR3 DNA is TGCGCCAGCAGCCAGAGCGGGGCGTCCACAGATACGCAGTATTTT. The encoded protein is CASSQSGASTDTQYF. Together with reference TRBV5-1 and TRBJ2-3, the CDR3 gives the full variable domain: KAGVTQTPRYLIKTRGQQVTLSCSPISGHRSVSWYQQTPGQGLQFLFEYFSETQRNKGNFPGRFSGRQFSNSRSEMNVSTLELGDSALYLCASSQSGASTDTQYFGPGTRLTVL.

This clone appeared a single time. The chain carries TRBV6-1 and TRBJ2-1; TRBD2 might be the D (5 bases). CDR1 and CDR2 from the germline V gene are MNHNS and SASEGT. V was shortened by 4 bases and J by 4 bases, with 11 bases between the two germline ends. The CDR3 consists of 14 residues. The CDR3 loop reads CASSVWPGYNEQFF. CDR3 nucleotides: TGTGCCAGCAGTGTTTGGCCGGGATACAATGAGCAGTTCTTC.

V is TRBV7-2 and J is TRBJ2-5; the match to TRBD1 covers 11 bases. CDR1 is SGHTA and CDR2 is FQGNSA in the germline V gene. The CDR3 has 15 amino acids. Trimming removed 5 bases from V and 1 base from J; junction bases left unmatched: 3. The chain's CDR3 is CASSGGTGGQETQYF. The DNA for the CDR3 is TGTGCCAGCAGCGGTGGGACAGGGGGCCAAGAGACCCAGTACTTC.

The chain joins TRBV27 to TRBJ1-5; no clear D. Trimming cost V 4 bases and J 0 bases, with 13 bases left between them. The CDR3 has 16 amino acids. Germline V gene sequence: CDR1 MNHEY, CDR2 SMNVEV (reference sequence). For the CDR3, the DNA is TGTGCCAGCAGTTCACGGCAGGTCAATAGCAATCAGCCCCAGCATTTT. This gives the protein CASSSRQVNSNQPQHF.

This chain links TRBV6-1 with TRBJ2-7; 8 nucleotides match TRBD1. Germline CDR1 and CDR2: MNHNS and SASEGT. Trimming removed 5 bases from V and 9 bases from J; junction bases left unmatched: 6. This CDR3 region has 12 residues. CDR3 protein: CASSPGGAGQYF. For the CDR3, the DNA is TGTGCCAGCAGTCCAGGGGGCGCTGGGCAGTACTTC.

The genes are TRBV18 and TRBJ1-4, with 8 positions matching TRBD1. The CDR3 loop spans 14 amino acids. Germline values: CDR1 KGHSH, CDR2 LQKENI. V was pared by 10 bases and J by 7 bases, with 11 bases of the junction left unmatched. CDR3 in amino acids: CANARTGKGEKLFF. CDR3 nucleotides: TGTGCCAACGCGAGGACAGGGAAAGGTGAAAAACTGTTTTTT.

The rearrangement links TRBV18 to TRBJ1-2, with D hard to call. This CDR3 spans 16 amino acids. The V gene lost 0 bases and the J gene lost 0 bases, with 11 bases spanning the gap. Germline-derived CDR1 and CDR2 are KGHSH and LQKENI. The CDR3 DNA is TGTGCCAGCTCACCACCGGGTACAGTCCCTAACTATGGCTACACCTTC. Its translation is CASSPPGTVPNYGYTF.

This clone was observed a few times. The V and J genes are TRBV9 and TRBJ2-2; 7 nucleotides align to TRBD2. The CDR3 consists of 16 residues. Germline CDR1 reads SGDLS; CDR2 reads YYNGEE. V was pared by 2 bases and J by 0 bases, with 4 bases of the junction left unmatched. This chain's CDR3 is CASSVGTNANTGELFF. In DNA form, the CDR3 reads TGTGCCAGCAGCGTGGGGACTAACGCGAACACCGGGGAGCTGTTTTTT. Full variable domain (rest looked up from reference TRBV9 and TRBJ2-2): DSGVTQTPKHLITATGQRVTLRCSPRSGDLSVYWYQQSLDQGLQFLIQYYNGEERAKGNILERFSAQQFPDLHSELNLSSLELGDSALYFCASSVGTNANTGELFFGEGSRLTVL.

V and J are TRBV4-3 and TRBJ1-2; D remains unclear. The CDR3 is 13 residues long. Germline V gene lookup returns CDR1 LGHNA and CDR2 YSLEER. With 0 bases removed from V and 4 bases from J, the gap between germline ends came to 6 bases. The DNA of the CDR3 is TGCGCCAGCAGCCAAGATTCCGGCTATGGCTACACCTTC. Translated, it gives CASSQDSGYGYTF.

This clone was picked up one time. V and J are TRBV5-4 and TRBJ2-5; 7 bases fit TRBD1. There are 15 residues in the CDR3. CDR1 SGHNT and CDR2 YYREEE come from the germline V gene (reference sequence). Trimming at V came to 3 bases and at J to 2 bases, leaving 7 bases not matched to a gene. DNA of the CDR3: TGTGCCAGCAGCTCCAACAGGGGACGGCAAGAGACCCAGTACTTC. As protein: CASSSNRGRQETQYF.

This chain connects TRBV28 to TRBJ2-1; D not resolved. Trimming removed 5 bases at V and 4 bases at J, with 18 bases between. The CDR3 runs 16 residues. CDR1 MDHEN and CDR2 SYDVKM come from the germline V gene. The CDR3 bases are TGTGCCAGCAGTCCCGCGATGACAAGCCCTTACAATGAGCAGTTCTTC. It translates to CASSPAMTSPYNEQFF.

The V gene is TRBV7-3, the J gene TRBJ2-2; 8 nucleotides match TRBD2. CDR1 and CDR2 from the germline V gene are SGHTA and FQGTGA. This CDR3 has 15 amino acids. Trimming took 1 base from V and 4 from J; bases not matched to a gene: 2. The CDR3 DNA reads TGTGCCAGCAGCTTAAGACGGGAGGGCACCGGGGAGCTGTTTTTT. Protein product: CASSLRREGTGELFF. The whole variable domain, filled in from reference TRBV7-3 and TRBJ2-2, reads GAGVSQTPSNKVTEKGKYVELRCDPISGHTALYWYRQSLGQGPEFLIYFQGTGAADDSGLPNDRFFAVRPEGSVSTLKIQRTERGDSAVYLCASSLRREGTGELFFGEGSRLTVL.

The rearrangement links TRBV13 to TRBJ2-3; 9 positions agree with TRBD2. CDR1 PRHDT and CDR2 FYEKMQ come from the germline V gene (reference sequence). J gave up 4 bases and V 7 bases, and 15 bases lay outside the gene matches. The CDR3 is 17 amino acids. The DNA of the CDR3 is TGTGCCAGCACCACCAGCGGCGGCGGGAGGGCCTCAGATACGCAGTATTTT. The encoded protein is CASTTSGGGRASDTQYF.

The rearrangement joins TRBV6-6 to TRBJ2-2, with D possibly matching TRBD1 (6 bases). V shed 4 bases and J shed 6 bases, with 12 bases lying between them. The CDR3 length is 14 residues. The germline V gene has CDR1 MNHNY and CDR2 SVGAGI (reference sequence). The CDR3 reads CASSSRGYAGELFF. As DNA, the CDR3 is TGTGCCAGCAGTTCCAGGGGATACGCCGGGGAGCTGTTTTTT.

The rearrangement uses TRBV28 and TRBJ2-3; 10 nucleotides match TRBD2. Germline V gives CDR1 MDHEN, CDR2 SYDVKM. Losses at the gene ends were 4 bases for V and 3 bases for J; bases not matched to a gene: 4. The CDR3 runs to 15 residues. The CDR3 nucleotides are TGTGCCAGCAGTTCACTAGCGGGAAGGACAGATACGCAGTATTTT. Residues: CASSSLAGRTDTQYF.

The CDR3 region has the DNA TGTGCCAGTAGCCGAGGCTACGAGCAGTACTTC. This codes for CASSRGYEQYF. The V and J genes are TRBV19 and TRBJ2-7; D is unresolved. V lost 6 bases, J lost 3 bases, and 6 bases lay in between. Germline V gene data show CDR1 as LNHDA and CDR2 as SQIVND (reference sequence). This CDR3 contains 11 residues.

Written as DNA, the CDR3 is TGTGCCAGCAGCTTCCGTACTAGCGGTAGCACAGATACGCAGTATTTT. Encoded protein: CASSFRTSGSTDTQYF. The J gene is TRBJ2-3, the V gene TRBV7-9; 8 bases fit TRBD2. The V and J ends lost 3 bases and 0 bases, in that order; junction bases with no gene match: 5. CDR1 SEHNR and CDR2 FQNEAQ come from the germline V gene (reference sequence). The CDR3 is 16 residues long.

This clone has ten or more counts. This chain connects TRBV29-1 to TRBJ2-7; D might be TRBD2 (6 bases). V gave up 5 bases and J gave up 5 bases, with 19 bases separating them. Germline V gene data show CDR1 as SQVTM and CDR2 as ANQGSEA. CDR3 length: 14 amino acids. The CDR3 bases are TGCAGCGTTACACCGGGACTCGGTTTACACGAGCAGTACTTC. Protein product: CSVTPGLGLHEQYF.

CDR3 in DNA: TGTGCCAGCACCACTACGTTCAATGAGCAGTTCTTC. Its translation: CASTTTFNEQFF. The rearrangement links TRBV6-5 to TRBJ2-1; D uncertain. Germline values: CDR1 MNHEY, CDR2 SVGAGI. This CDR3 spans 12 amino acids. The V end was cut by 7 bases, the J end by 6 bases, with 10 bases between.

The chain carries TRBV21-1 and TRBJ2-3; the table gives TRBD2 as D, unverified against the DNA. TRBV21-1 is marked as a pseudogene. The CDR3 is made up of 18 amino acids. CDR3 coding DNA: TGTGCCAGCATCTATCAGCGGGATCCGGGAGGCGAGAAAGATACGCAGTATTTT. This codes for CASIYQRDPGGEKDTQYF.

This chain uses TRBV30 with TRBJ2-1, with D maybe TRBD2 (6 bases). CDR1 GTSNPN and CDR2 SVGIG come from the germline V gene (reference sequence). Between the trimmed V and J ends, which lost 7 bases and 2 bases, there was a span of 12 bases. The CDR3 is 13 residues long. In nucleotides, the CDR3 is TGTGCCTCTAGCGAGGTAACCTACAATGAGCAGTTCTTC. Protein: CASSEVTYNEQFF. Full variable domain (outside the CDR3, taken from reference TRBV30 and TRBJ2-1): SQTIHQWPATLVQPVGSPLSLECTVEGTSNPNLYWYRQAAGRGLQLLFYSVGIGQISSEVPQNLSASRPQDRQFILSSKKLLLSDSGFYLCASSEVTYNEQFFGPGTRLTVL.

The rearrangement uses TRBV21-1 and TRBJ1-2. TRBV21-1 has pseudogene status. The CDR3 has 11 amino acids. Written as DNA, the CDR3 is TGTGCCAGCAGCAAATTCCCGGGCTACACCTTC. This encodes CASSKFPGYTF.

This clone has just one count. This chain joins TRBV9 and TRBJ1-1; 9 bases match TRBD1. CDR1 is SGDLS and CDR2 is YYNGEE in the germline V gene. The J segment lost 4 bases and the V segment lost 3 bases, leaving 4 bases of the junction unmatched. The CDR3 contains 14 residues. The CDR3 here is CASSARDRVTEAFF. The CDR3 bases are TGTGCCAGCAGCGCCCGGGACAGGGTCACTGAAGCTTTCTTT.

The chain links TRBV25-1 to TRBJ2-7; maybe TRBD1 (6 bases). The CDR3 extends over 12 amino acids. Germline loops: CDR1 MGHDK, CDR2 SYGVNS. V was cut by 6 bases and J by 3 bases, with 9 bases left in between. The CDR3 DNA sequence: TGTGCCAGCAGGAAGGACAGCTACGAGCAGTACTTC. This gives the protein CASRKDSYEQYF.

This sequence joins TRBV4-3 and TRBJ2-4, with D perhaps matching TRBD1 (5 bases). Germline CDR1 and CDR2: LGHNA and YSLEER. V was trimmed by 4 bases and J by 2 bases, leaving 24 bases between them. This CDR3 contains 19 residues. The CDR3 here is CASSPVVLRAGRTKNIQYF. Written as DNA, the CDR3 is TGCGCCAGCAGCCCCGTGGTGTTAAGGGCAGGGCGGACCAAAAACATTCAGTACTTC.

In its sample, this clone was seen a few times. The J gene is TRBJ2-2, the V gene TRBV11-3, with 9 bases lining up with TRBD1. This CDR3 comprises 15 residues. CDR1 and CDR2 (germline): SGHNT, YENEEA. J lost 5 bases, V lost 3 bases, and 4 bases had no gene match. CDR3 nucleotide sequence: TGTGCCAGCAGCTTTGGACAGGGGAAAACCGGGGAGCTGTTTTTT. Encoded protein: CASSFGQGKTGELFF.

This chain connects TRBV28 to TRBJ1-5; TRBD1 matches 7 bases. The CDR3 length is 15 residues. Germline V gene lookup returns CDR1 MDHEN and CDR2 SYDVKM. With 6 bases clipped from V and 2 bases from J, the junction kept 7 bases outside the gene matches. The CDR3 sequence is CASSLRGIRNQPQHF. The DNA for the CDR3 is TGTGCCAGCAGCCTCAGGGGGATTCGCAATCAGCCCCAGCATTTT.

The chain is built from TRBV6-5 and TRBJ1-2, with 7 bases aligning to TRBD1. This CDR3 has 14 amino acids. CDR1 MNHEY and CDR2 SVGAGI come from the germline V gene. V lost 6 bases, J lost 4 bases, and 8 bases stayed unmatched. The CDR3 bases are TGTGCCAGCAGCTATGGGACAGCCGGCTATGGCTACACCTTC. Its protein product is CASSYGTAGYGYTF.

This clone has only a few counts. V gene TRBV5-5 combines with J gene TRBJ2-7, with D perhaps TRBD2 (5 bases). The CDR3 totals 14 residues. Trimming shortened V by 2 bases and J by 4 bases, and 13 bases separated the two germline ends. Germline V gene lookup returns CDR1 SGHKS and CDR2 YYEKEE (reference sequence). The CDR3 DNA reads as TGTGCCAGCAGCTTTGCTACGGGGTTTTACGAGCAGTACTTC. Translation gives CASSFATGFYEQYF.